The present T cell receptor beta chain was sequenced within a study of vaccination effects on CD4 cells after COVID-19. About the research overall: Prior to sequencing, the ViraFEST assay stimulated PBMC with viral peptide pools, which expanded the antigen-specific CD4+ T cells. PBMC cultures contained two million cells per well, roughly 10 IU/ml IL-2 and 10 ug/ml peptides.

Between the trimmed V and J ends, which lost 3 bases and 2 bases, there was a span of 8 bases. The CDR3 has 13 residues. CDR1 is KGHSH, CDR2 LQKENI, per germline. Assay used: immunoSEQ multiplex PCR; TCRdb lists only in-frame clones, some missing. Of fewer than 85,000 clones listed, around 70% are singletons. The culture ran for roughly ten days before CD4+ T cells were isolated. As their vaccination, participants received two doses of either BNT162b2 or mRNA-1273. At days 3 and 7, half of the medium was exchanged for IL-2 medium. Notes on this clone: The antigen is unknown.

This receptor was taken from a human donor who received a COVID-19 vaccine. The sequences come from CD4+ T cells from PBMCs cultured without peptide, collected after COVID-19 vaccination. The chain carries TRBV18 and TRBJ2-7; D unclear. The CDR3 reads CASSPDQTYEQYV. CDR3 nucleotides: TGTGCCAGCTCACCTGATCAGACCTACGAGCAGTACGTC.